The rows below give T cell receptor beta chains drawn from one sample of a study of cytomegalovirus exposure and HLA in healthy donors. Data came from immunoSEQ multiplex PCR; TCRdb stores just in-frame clones and leaves some out. The table records over 150,000 clones, 80% to 85% of them present only once. The sequenced sample consisted of PBMCs. The source is a woman aged 25-40 years in good health and CMV-seronegative. The CDR3 runs from the conserved cysteine through the conserved F or W. D genes are given only for firm matches. The size field is filled for only some rows; it gives once, few, many or a size class.

J | V | size | D | DNA | CDR3
TRBJ2-7 | TRBV4-1 | - | - | TGCGCCAGCAGCCCGCCCCTCGCGGCAGGGAGGGACAATTACGAGCAGTACTTC | CASSPPLAAGRDNYEQYF
TRBJ1-1 | TRBV28 | - | TRBD1 | TGTGCCAGCCTACCCCCCGGACAGGGTATAGGAGCTTTCTTT | CASLPPGQGIGAFF
TRBJ2-1 | TRBV7-9 | - | - | TGTTCCAGCAGCTTAGTCGCAGGGTGGGGTGAGCAGTTCTTC | CSSSLVAGWGEQFF
TRBJ2-7 | TRBV9 | once | - | TGTGCCAGCAGCGTAGCCCCAGGGCTCTCCTACGAGCAGTACTTC | CASSVAPGLSYEQYF
TRBJ1-2 | TRBV4-3 | - | TRBD1 | TGCGCCAGCAGCCAAGGGGCGCTGGACCGGGACAGGTTTGGCTATGGCTACACCTTC | CASSQGALDRDRFGYGYTF
TRBJ2-7 | TRBV18 | - | - | TGTGCCAGCTCACCCGGGACATTTTCCTACGAGCAGTACTTC | CASSPGTFSYEQYF
TRBJ1-2 | TRBV30 | - | - | TGTGCCTGGAGTGCGGAGTCGGCGTCTGGCTATGGCTACACCTTC | CAWSAESASGYGYTF
TRBJ1-5 | TRBV7-8 | - | - | TGTGCCAGCAGTAACAGGGTTGTCGAGCCCCAGCATTTT | CASSNRVVEPQHF
TRBJ1-1 | TRBV19 | once | - | TGTGCCAGTAGTATCGGAGGGAACACTGAAGCTTTCTTT | CASSIGGNTEAFF
TRBJ2-7 | TRBV7-2 | - | - | TGTGCCAGCAGCTTAGTGGCAGGTTCCTACGAGCAGTACTTC | CASSLVAGSYEQYF
TRBJ1-2 | TRBV27 | - | TRBD1 | TGTGCCAGCAAGGACAGGGCGGGCTATGGCTACACCTTC | CASKDRAGYGYTF
TRBJ2-7 | TRBV18 | - | TRBD1 | TGTGCCAGCTCACCACCGGGACAGGGTTCCTACGAGCAGTACTTC | CASSPPGQGSYEQYF
TRBJ2-7 | TRBV29-1 | - | TRBD1 | TGCAGCGCCAGACAGGGATCCTACGAGCAGTACTTC | CSARQGSYEQYF
TRBJ1-4 | TRBV11-2 | - | - | TGTGCCAGCAGCTTATTCAGTGCAACTAATGAAAAACTGTTTTTT | CASSLFSATNEKLFF
TRBJ2-5 | TRBV9 | - | - | TGTGCCAGCAGCGTAGACGCCACTGTACAAGAGACCCAGTACTTC | CASSVDATVQETQYF
TRBJ1-5 | TRBV4-3 | - | - | TGCGCCAGCAGCCGCTGGGGGGGAAATCAGCCCCAGCATTTT | CASSRWGGNQPQHF
TRBJ2-1 | TRBV11-2 | - | - | TGTGCCAGCAGCTTATACCCCCCTAGCGCCGGCCGAGAGCAGTTCTTC | CASSLYPPSAGREQFF
TRBJ2-4 | TRBV5-1 | - | - | TGCGCCAGCAGCTTGGGGGCAGGGGAAAATGCCAAAAACATTCAGTACTTC | CASSLGAGENAKNIQYF
TRBJ2-2 | TRBV6-5 | - | - | TGTGCCAGCAGTTACTTCTCCGGGAACACCGGGGAGCTGTTTTTT | CASSYFSGNTGELFF
TRBJ2-3 | TRBV7-2 | few | - | TGTGCCAGCAGCCGGAGATCCGAGGCGCAGTATTTT | CASSRRSEAQYF
TRBJ1-2 | TRBV5-1 | - | TRBD1 | TGCGCCAGCAGCACCGGGACAGGGACCTATGGCTACACCTTC | CASSTGTGTYGYTF
TRBJ1-1 | TRBV5-1 | few | - | TGCGCCAGCAGCTCGCCACAGGGCACTGAAGCTTTCTTT | CASSSPQGTEAFF
TRBJ2-3 | TRBV12-1 | - | - | TGTGCCAGCAGCTGCCTTGGAGAATGCAGCACAGATACGCAGTATTTT | CASSCLGECSTDTQYF
TRBJ2-3 | TRBV28 | - | TRBD1 | TGTGCCAGCAGAGGGACAGGGGGGGTCACAGATACGCAGTATTTT | CASRGTGGVTDTQYF
TRBJ2-4 | TRBV5-1 | - | - | TGCGCCAGCAGCTTGGACCGGGGTTCGAAAAACAGTCAGTACTTC | CASSLDRGSKNSQYF
TRBJ1-1 | TRBV5-6 | once | TRBD1 | TGTGCCAGCAGCGGACAGGGAAGCTTTGATGAAGCTTTCTTT | CASSGQGSFDEAFF
TRBJ1-5 | TRBV13 | - | - | TGTGCCAGCAGCTTCTCAGGGCGTAGCAATCAGCCCCAGCATTTT | CASSFSGRSNQPQHF
TRBJ2-7 | TRBV27 | - | TRBD1 | TGTGCCAGCAGTTTACTCGGACAGGGTGGGTACGAGCAGTACTTC | CASSLLGQGGYEQYF
TRBJ2-4 | TRBV27 | - | TRBD2 | TGTGCCAGCAGCTCCCATCACACCGGGACTAGCGAAAAAGCCAAAAACATTCAGTACTTC | CASSSHHTGTSEKAKNIQYF
TRBJ2-3 | TRBV7-3 | - | - | TGTGCCAGCAGCTTAAGTGGGGGCATGGGGCCCGTAGATACGCAGTATTTT | CASSLSGGMGPVDTQYF
TRBJ2-3 | TRBV9 | - | - | TGTGCCAGCAGCGTAGCTATCAGCAGGGGCACAGATACGCAGTATTTT | CASSVAISRGTDTQYF
TRBJ2-2 | TRBV18 | once | TRBD2 | TGTGCCAGCTCACCAGAGAGCGGGGGAAACACCGGGGAGCTGTTTTTT | CASSPESGGNTGELFF
TRBJ2-7 | TRBV9 | - | - | TGTGCCAGCAGCGTAGACGGAGATAACTCCTACGAGCAGTACTTC | CASSVDGDNSYEQYF
TRBJ2-7 | TRBV18 | - | TRBD1 | TGTGCCAGCTCACCACTCTCCGGGACAGGCTCCTACGAGCAGTACTTC | CASSPLSGTGSYEQYF
TRBJ1-1 | TRBV4-3 | - | - | TGCGCCAGCAGCCGAACAGGGATGGGCACTGAAGCTTTCTTT | CASSRTGMGTEAFF
TRBJ2-5 | TRBV7-6 | few | TRBD2 | TGTGCCAGCAGCTTACCCGTCTCTGGCGGGAGGAGAGAGACCCAGTACTTC | CASSLPVSGGRRETQYF
TRBJ2-7 | TRBV4-3 | - | TRBD1 | TGCGCCAGCAGCCAGTATCCGGGACAGGGGAACGAGCAGTACTTC | CASSQYPGQGNEQYF
TRBJ2-5 | TRBV19 | - | TRBD1 | TGTGCCAGTAGTATAGGGGACAGGGTTTTCCAAGAGACCCAGTACTTC | CASSIGDRVFQETQYF
TRBJ2-7 | TRBV21-1 | few | - | TGTGCCAGCAGCAAATCGGATCACCGGGACAGGGGTATCTACGAGCAGTACTTC | CASSKSDHRDRGIYEQYF
TRBJ1-5 | TRBV7-2 | - | - | TGTGCCAGCAGCTTAGGAGCAGGTACTAGCAATCAGCCCCAGCATTTT | CASSLGAGTSNQPQHF
TRBJ1-1 | TRBV30 | - | - | TGTGCCTGGAGTGTAGGGAGGGGCACTGAAGCTTTCTTT | CAWSVGRGTEAFF
TRBJ1-1 | TRBV12-5 | - | - | TGTGCTAGTGGTTCGGGGGGGCCCACTGAAGCTTTCTTT | CASGSGGPTEAFF
TRBJ1-5 | TRBV11-2 | - | TRBD1 | TGTGCCAGCAGCCCAGGACAGGGGGCAAGTCAGCCCCAGCATTTT | CASSPGQGASQPQHF
TRBJ2-7 | TRBV28 | few | - | TGTGCCAGCACCTCCCCATCGTTAGCGGTTCAGTACTTC | CASTSPSLAVQYF
TRBJ2-3 | TRBV25-1 | - | - | TGTGCCAGCAGTGAATACGGCGGGAGCACAGATACGCAGTATTTT | CASSEYGGSTDTQYF
TRBJ1-1 | TRBV5-4 | - | - | TGTGCCAGCAGCTTCCGACAGACAGGGAACACTGAAGCTTTCTTT | CASSFRQTGNTEAFF
TRBJ2-7 | TRBV6-1 | - | - | TGTGCCAGCATGTGGCGGGCCCAATGGTACGAGCAGTACTTC | CASMWRAQWYEQYF
TRBJ1-6 | TRBV25-1 | - | - | TGTGCCAGCAGGAACTCCTGGGGGCAAACCTATAATTCACCCCTCCACTTT | CASRNSWGQTYNSPLHF
TRBJ2-1 | TRBV19 | - | TRBD2 | TGTGCCAGTAGTATTCCCAGCGGGAGGACTGATGAGCAGTTCTTC | CASSIPSGRTDEQFF
TRBJ1-1 | TRBV4-1 | - | TRBD1 | TGCGCCAGCAGCCAAGAGACAGGGGTTGTTTACACTGAAGCTTTCTTT | CASSQETGVVYTEAFF
TRBJ2-5 | TRBV30 | - | - | - | CACAWGKGIRETQYF
TRBJ2-7 | TRBV6-5 | - | TRBD2 | TGTGCCAGCAGTTACTCGTCGGGAGGGGAGTACGAGCAGTACTTC | CASSYSSGGEYEQYF
TRBJ2-2 | TRBV14 | - | - | TGTGCCAGCAGCCAAGATAGACTAGTGTTGGACGGGGAGCTGTTTTTT | CASSQDRLVLDGELFF
TRBJ2-5 | TRBV5-4 | - | TRBD2 | TGTGCCAGCAGCCCCCGGACTAGCCAGGAGACCCAGTACTTC | CASSPRTSQETQYF